The next 26 T cell receptor beta chains were all read from a single sample in a study of T-cell reconstitution after alpha-beta-depleted transplantation in children. Library preparation (for TCRbeta) was performed with unique molecular identifiers. TCRdb re-called the PCR reads through MiXCR, storing one row per CDR3 protein. The table shows a few hundred thousand distinct CDR3 sequences, with approximately 10% occurring only once. Material: PBMCs from the stem cell graft donor, obtained from the stem cell graft. All receptors come from a human donor who donated a stem cell graft to a child with acute lymphoblastic leukemia.

The rearrangement joins TRBV5-1 to TRBJ1-1, with D perhaps TRBD1 (6 bases). Per germline, CDR1 SGHRS and CDR2 YFSETQ. CDR3 length equals 15 residues. V gave up 0 bases and J gave up 4 bases, with 13 bases separating them. CDR3 bases: TGCGCCAGCAGCTTGGGGGGGACCAGGGGCACTGAAGCTTTCTTT. It specifies CASSLGGTRGTEAFF.

The gene calls are TRBV27 and TRBJ2-1, with TRBD1 matching 7 bases. The V gene end was trimmed by 4 bases and the J gene end by 4 bases; junction bases not matched to a gene: 10. From germline, CDR1 is MNHEY and CDR2 SMNVEV (reference sequence). The CDR3 covers 16 residues. Here the CDR3 DNA reads TGTGCCAGCAGTTCCCGACAGGGCTCAAATTACAATGAGCAGTTCTTC. Protein product: CASSSRQGSNYNEQFF.

On this clonotype: At one of its ends the junction is not consistent with the germline gene, which may arise from a read error. This sequence joins TRBV7-9 and TRBJ2-2, with D tentatively TRBD1 or TRBD2 (5 bases each). The germline V gene encodes CDR1 SEHNR and CDR2 FQNEAQ (reference sequence). The CDR3 spans 16 residues. Here the CDR3 DNA reads TGTGCCAGCAGCTCCCGCGAGGGGCCGCGTTCCGGGGACCTGTTTTTT. It encodes CASSSREGPRSGDLFF. Full variable domain (remainder filled in from reference TRBV7-9 and TRBJ2-2): DTGVSQNPRHKITKRGQNVTFRCDPISEHNRLYWYRQTLGQGPEFLTYFQNEAQLEKSRLLSDRFSAERPKGSFSTLEIQRTEQGDSAMYLCASSSREGPRSGDLFFGEGSRLTVL.

The chain couples TRBV11-1 to TRBJ2-1; 7 bases align to TRBD2. Germline loops: CDR1 SGHAT, CDR2 FQDESV (reference sequence). The CDR3 runs to 19 residues. V lost 5 bases, J lost 0 bases, and 16 bases stayed unmatched. The CDR3 reads CASSPNRGTTSSSYNEQFF. CDR3 DNA sequence: TGTGCCAGCAGCCCGAACCGCGGGACTACCTCGAGCTCCTACAATGAGCAGTTCTTC.

This clonotype showed up many times. The chain links TRBV20-1 to TRBJ2-1; 9 bases map to TRBD2. Germline CDR1 and CDR2: DFQATT and SNEGSKA (reference sequence). With V trimmed by 3 bases and J by 3 bases, 18 bases remained unmatched. The CDR3 consists of 19 residues. The DNA for the CDR3 is TGCAGTGCTAGGCGGTCGTTAGCGGGAGATTTCGACTACTACAATGAGCAGTTCTTC. It is translated as CSARRSLAGDFDYYNEQFF.

The chain uses TRBV4-1 and TRBJ2-7, with TRBD1 matching over 7 bases. The germline gives CDR1 MGHRA, CDR2 YSYEKL. V was clipped by 4 bases and J by 5 bases; unmatched bases: 8. CDR3 length: 14 amino acids. CDR3 sequence: CASSPGTVWHEQYF. The CDR3 DNA sequence: TGCGCCAGCAGCCCCGGGACAGTGTGGCACGAGCAGTACTTC.

Note on this clonotype: The junction departs from germline at one end; a sequencing error may be responsible. This chain uses TRBV11-2 with TRBJ2-1, with TRBD2 matching 12 bases. The CDR3 consists of 18 residues. Germline lookup yields CDR1 SGHAT and CDR2 FQNNGV. The CDR3 DNA follows: TGTGCCAGCAGGGGGGGGGCTAGCGGGAGGGCCTCCCACAATGAGCAGTTCTTC. Its translation is CASRGGASGRASHNEQFF.

The chain combines TRBV20-1 with TRBJ1-1; D ambiguous. CDR3 length: 11 amino acids. Germline V lookup: CDR1 DFQATT, CDR2 SNEGSKA (reference sequence). The V gene lost 3 bases and the J gene lost 0 bases, with 2 bases spanning the gap. Here the CDR3 reads CSASLNTEAFF. CDR3 nucleotides: TGCAGTGCTAGCCTGAACACTGAAGCTTTCTTT.

The chain employs TRBV5-1 and TRBJ1-1, with TRBD1 matching over 9 bases. Trimming removed 5 bases from V and 1 base from J; junction bases left unmatched: 6. Germline V gene sequence: CDR1 SGHRS, CDR2 YFSETQ. This CDR3 comprises 15 residues. The CDR3 region is CASRPGTGTNTEAFF. DNA of the CDR3: TGCGCCAGCAGACCCGGGACAGGGACGAACACTGAAGCTTTCTTT. Based on the CDR3 plus reference TRBV5-1 and TRBJ1-1, the full variable domain is KAGVTQTPRYLIKTRGQQVTLSCSPISGHRSVSWYQQTPGQGLQFLFEYFSETQRNKGNFPGRFSGRQFSNSRSEMNVSTLELGDSALYLCASRPGTGTNTEAFFGQGTRLTVV.

Ten or more counts support this clonotype. V gene TRBV18 combines with J gene TRBJ2-1; D is perhaps TRBD1 or TRBD2 (6 bases each). This CDR3 has 14 residues. Germline values: CDR1 KGHSH, CDR2 LQKENI. The germline V and J ends were trimmed by 2 bases and 9 bases, with 14 bases remaining between them. The CDR3 loop is CASSPEVSGAEQFF. CDR3 nucleotides: TGTGCCAGCTCACCAGAGGTGTCGGGGGCTGAGCAGTTCTTC.

The chain uses TRBV28 and TRBJ2-1; the match to TRBD2 covers 12 bases. V lost 5 bases to trimming and J lost 6 bases; unmatched junction nucleotides: 8. This CDR3 spans 16 amino acids. The V gene's germline CDR1 is MDHEN and CDR2 SYDVKM. Here the CDR3 reads CASSTTSGSVSNEQFF. As DNA, the CDR3 is TGTGCCAGCAGTACGACTAGCGGGAGTGTAAGCAATGAGCAGTTCTTC.

J is TRBJ2-7 and V is TRBV19; D unclear. The V and J ends lost 7 bases and 2 bases respectively, with 12 bases between them. The CDR3 runs 13 residues. Germline V gene lookup returns CDR1 LNHDA and CDR2 SQIVND (reference sequence). This CDR3 is CASMRIAPYEQYF. The DNA for the CDR3 is TGTGCCAGTATGCGCATCGCACCCTACGAGCAGTACTTC.

This clonotype was detected ten times or more. CDR3 sequence reads: CSAKGQNTDTQYF. The CDR3 region has the DNA TGCAGTGCGAAGGGACAGAACACAGATACGCAGTATTTT. The chain uses TRBV20-1 and TRBJ2-3; TRBD1 matches at 7 bases. CDR3 length: 13 residues. V shed 6 bases and J 2 bases; nucleotides not matched to a gene: 5. Germline V gene lookup returns CDR1 DFQATT and CDR2 SNEGSKA (reference sequence).

V is TRBV11-2 and J is TRBJ2-1, with 11 bases aligning to TRBD2. This CDR3 has 17 amino acids. Unmatched junction bases numbered 4, after V lost 0 bases and J lost 3 bases. The germline V gene encodes CDR1 SGHAT and CDR2 FQNNGV. This chain's CDR3 is CASSLDLAGGFYNEQFF. The CDR3 nucleotides read TGTGCCAGCAGCTTAGATCTAGCGGGAGGATTCTACAATGAGCAGTTCTTC.

This clonotype occurred many times. V usage is TRBV7-6 and J usage is TRBJ1-5, with D possibly TRBD1 on 5 matching bases. V lost 6 bases to trimming and J lost 0 bases, with 21 bases between them. The CDR3 runs 18 residues. Germline V gives CDR1 SGHVS, CDR2 FNYEAQ. In nucleotides, the CDR3 is TGTGCCAGCAGTTCTCTTGGTGGGGGGATGGATAGCAATCAGCCCCAGCATTTT. Its translation is CASSSLGGGMDSNQPQHF.

This clonotype was picked up a small number of times. This chain uses TRBV5-1 with TRBJ1-1, with D hard to call. Germline-derived CDR1 and CDR2 are SGHRS and YFSETQ. The CDR3 totals 14 residues. Trimming shortened V by 0 bases and J by 6 bases, and 12 bases separated the two germline ends. The CDR3 loop is CASSLALQDPEAFF. The CDR3 nucleotides are TGCGCCAGCAGCTTGGCTCTCCAAGACCCTGAAGCTTTCTTT.

This clonotype appeared a few times. This chain joins TRBV4-3 and TRBJ1-5, with a possible D match to TRBD1 (5 bases). This CDR3 spans 15 amino acids. CDR1 is LGHNA and CDR2 is YSLEER in the germline V gene. V lost 0 bases to trimming and J lost 1 base, with 7 bases between them. CDR3 sequence: CASSQDNRSNQPQHF. The CDR3 nucleotides read TGCGCCAGCAGCCAAGATAACAGGAGCAATCAGCCCCAGCATTTT.

This clonotype was seen more than once but under ten times. The gene calls are TRBV6-2 or TRBV6-3 and TRBJ2-1, with TRBD1 matching over 8 bases. In germline, CDR1 is MNHEY, CDR2 SVGEGT. This CDR3 region has 16 residues. J lost 4 bases, V lost 7 bases, and 12 bases had no gene match. This CDR3 is CASTPSTDRAYNEQFF. CDR3 bases: TGTGCCAGCACTCCATCCACGGACAGGGCTTACAATGAGCAGTTCTTC.

At least ten counts were recorded for this clonotype. The chain combines TRBV3-1 with TRBJ1-2; weak D call: TRBD1 (6 bases). The V gene's germline CDR1 is LGHDT and CDR2 YNNKEL (reference sequence). The CDR3 has 15 residues. V was shortened by 4 bases and J by 5 bases, with 17 bases between the two germline ends. The CDR3 DNA reads as TGTGCCAGCAGCCCCGTGCGGGGGGCGAGTTATGGCTACACCTTC. As protein: CASSPVRGASYGYTF. Drawing the rest from reference TRBV3-1 and TRBJ1-2, the complete variable domain is DTAVSQTPKYLVTQMGNDKSIKCEQNLGHDTMYWYKQDSKKFLKIMFSYNNKELIINETVPNRFSPKSPDKAHLNLHINSLELGDSAVYFCASSPVRGASYGYTFGSGTRLTVV.

The gene calls are TRBV6-5 and TRBJ1-6; a weak D match, TRBD1 (5 bases). Trimming removed 2 bases from V and 7 bases from J, with 9 bases in between. The CDR3 covers 14 residues. Germline V lookup: CDR1 MNHEY, CDR2 SVGAGI. CDR3 residues: CASSYGGWNSPLHF. The CDR3 coding sequence is TGTGCCAGCAGTTACGGGGGATGGAATTCACCCCTCCACTTT.

In regard to this clonotype: At one of its ends the junction is not consistent with the germline gene, which may arise from a read error. This chain joins TRBV10-3 and TRBJ2-6; 8 bases are shared with TRBD1. The CDR3 has 18 amino acids. Germline V lookup: CDR1 ENHRY, CDR2 SYGVKD. DNA for the CDR3: TGTGCCATCAGTGAGCGGGCAGGGGGCCCCACTGGGGCCAACGGCCTGACTTTC. Translation gives CAISERAGGPTGANGLTF.

The V gene is TRBV9, the J gene TRBJ2-1; TRBD2 matches at 7 bases. Germline V gives CDR1 SGDLS, CDR2 YYNGEE. The trim removed 0 bases at V and 6 bases at J, leaving 6 bases unmatched. CDR3 length: 15 residues. CDR3 amino acids: CASSVGAGVLNEQFF. The CDR3 DNA follows: TGTGCCAGCAGCGTAGGGGCGGGAGTGCTCAATGAGCAGTTCTTC.

This clonotype turned up a few times. This rearrangement joins TRBV7-9 to TRBJ2-2, with 11 bases fitting TRBD2. V lost 0 bases and J lost 5; bases outside the gene matches: 5. Germline loops: CDR1 SEHNR, CDR2 FQNEAQ (reference sequence). This CDR3 is 17 amino acids long. The CDR3 DNA reads as TGTGCCAGCAGCTTAGCCGGGACTAGCGGTACAACCGGGGAGCTGTTTTTT. Its translation: CASSLAGTSGTTGELFF.

The V and J genes are TRBV28 and TRBJ2-7; D possibly corresponds to TRBD2 (6 bases). The germline V gene encodes CDR1 MDHEN and CDR2 SYDVKM. The CDR3 covers 11 residues. With 8 bases removed from V and 4 bases from J, the gap between germline ends came to 9 bases. The CDR3 DNA reads as TGTGCCAGCCAGGAGGGGTACGAGCAGTACTTC. It translates to CASQEGYEQYF.

This clonotype was seen a handful of times. The chain joins TRBV7-2 to TRBJ2-1; TRBD1 matches at 8 bases. The germline CDR1 and CDR2 sequences are SGHTA and FQGNSA. With 1 base clipped from V and 2 bases from J, the junction kept 1 base outside the gene matches. The CDR3 spans 15 residues. CDR3 nucleotides: TGTGCCAGCAGCTTAGGGACAGGGCCCTACAATGAGCAGTTCTTC. It encodes CASSLGTGPYNEQFF.

This clonotype has a handful of counts. The J gene is TRBJ1-6, the V gene TRBV4-1, with 7 bases identical to TRBD1. V was clipped by 8 bases and J by 10 bases; unmatched bases: 11. The CDR3 sequence is 14 residues long. Germline V CDR1 and CDR2: MGHRA, YSYEKL. The CDR3 DNA reads as TGCGCCAGCGGCTCAGGGGGTAGGGCCTCACCCCTCCACTTT. Protein product: CASGSGGRASPLHF.